The sequence of this T cell receptor (beta chain) was determined in a study of blood T cell repertoires in COVID-19. Study at large: The analysed material was cDNA or gDNA that came from T cells, B-cell-depleted T cells, or PBMCs.

Per the authors' pipeline: Reference gene primers were amplified, and this amplification served to estimate nucleated cell counts. The method was immunoSEQ multiplex PCR; TCRdb's version includes in-frame clones alone and lacks a portion of them. V, J and clone size were drawn from that table, and D and trimming were deduced from the DNA. The sample lists more than 95,000 clones; 75% to 90% were seen once. Trimming cost V 4 bases and J 1 base; bases outside gene matches: 5. Germline lookup yields CDR1 SEHNR and CDR2 FQNEAQ (reference sequence). CDR3 length equals 16 residues. Sequenced: peripheral blood. V gene TRBV7-9 combines with J gene TRBJ1-5, with 9 bases fitting TRBD1. The receptor was derived from a man aged 55 to 70 with acute or convalescent COVID-19. The CDR3 DNA is TGTGCCAGCAGCTCGGGACAGGGAGCGAGCAATCAGCCCCAGCATTTT. Residues: CASSSGQGASNQPQHF.